Following are 5 T cell receptor beta chains from one sample sequenced in a study of blood T cell repertoires in COVID-19. Clones were sequenced by immunoSEQ multiplex PCR, and TCRdb holds only the in-frame ones, with some missing. The data show around 260,000 clones, approximately 87% seen once. The material sequenced was peripheral blood. The source is a man aged 55 to 70 who had recovered from COVID-19.

Note on this clone: A junction end diverges from the germline sequence, so it may reflect a read error. CDR3 residues: CASSFGTSGGLETQYF. In nucleotides, the CDR3 is TGTGCTAGCAGCTTCGGGACTAGCGGGGGTCTGGAGACCCAGTACTTC. The chain recombines TRBV7-7 with TRBJ2-5; TRBD2 aligns across 14 bases. CDR1 is SSHAT and CDR2 is FNYEAQ in the germline V gene (reference sequence). There are 16 residues in the CDR3.

This sequence joins TRBV15 and TRBJ1-2; TRBD1 matches at 7 bases. The germline CDR1 and CDR2 sequences are LNHNV and YYDKDF (reference sequence). The V gene end was trimmed by 0 bases and the J gene end by 3 bases; junction bases not matched to a gene: 7. CDR3 length equals 16 residues. The CDR3 loop reads CATSRDRSGQDYGYTF. The CDR3 DNA reads TGTGCCACCAGCAGAGATAGGTCTGGACAGGACTATGGCTACACCTTC.

The chain is built from TRBV24-1 and TRBJ2-7, with 8 bases fitting TRBD1. The V gene end was trimmed by 4 bases and the J gene end by 5 bases; junction bases not matched to a gene: 6. Germline values: CDR1 KGHDR, CDR2 SFDVKD. CDR3 length equals 14 residues. In nucleotides, the CDR3 is TGTGCCACCAGTGACCCCTGGACAGGGCACGAGCAGTACTTC. This codes for CATSDPWTGHEQYF.

The rearrangement joins TRBV5-1 to TRBJ2-1; perhaps TRBD2 as D (6 bases). V lost 0 bases and J lost 7, with 11 bases in between. The CDR3 covers 14 residues. CDR1 and CDR2 from the germline V gene are SGHRS and YFSETQ. CDR3 loop: CASSLAGSQNEQFF. CDR3 DNA: TGCGCCAGCAGCTTGGCCGGGAGCCAAAATGAGCAGTTCTTC. Full variable domain (remainder filled in from reference TRBV5-1 and TRBJ2-1): KAGVTQTPRYLIKTRGQQVTLSCSPISGHRSVSWYQQTPGQGLQFLFEYFSETQRNKGNFPGRFSGRQFSNSRSEMNVSTLELGDSALYLCASSLAGSQNEQFFGPGTRLTVL.

The chain uses TRBV27 and TRBJ1-1, with 8 bases identical to TRBD1. This CDR3 has 16 amino acids. Germline trimming cut 7 bases from V and 3 bases from J; bases unmatched to any gene: 13. CDR1 and CDR2 (germline): MNHEY, SMNVEV (reference sequence). CDR3 residues: CASTPITGQGHTEAFF. The CDR3 nucleotides read TGTGCCAGCACCCCGATTACCGGACAGGGTCACACTGAAGCTTTCTTT.